This T cell receptor (beta chain) was observed in a study of human T cells and chemical hapten exposure. Study overall: Patch tests applied 0.01% DPC to the upper back, read at 6 days.

The V and J ends lost 1 base and 15 bases, in that order; junction bases with no gene match: 6. The CDR3 consists of 12 residues. Germline V gives CDR1 LGHDT, CDR2 YNNKEL (reference sequence). Stated time point: patch test 1, 2 weeks after DPC sensitization. Treatment: therapeutic diphenylcyclopropenone sensitization with weekly scalp DPC. Sample donors consisted of patients with alopecia, aged 18 to 70 years, who were suitable for DPC. MiXCR, applied by TCRdb to the RACE reads, yields one record per CDR3 protein. The sample shows 300,000 to 400,000 distinct CDR3 sequences, under 8% of them seen only once.

The chain joins TRBV3-1 to TRBJ1-5; 7 positions agree with TRBD1. The sample in question was whole blood, obtained in connection with sensitization to the hapten diphenylcyclopropenone (DPC). The sequence was collected from a woman aged 18-35 years with alopecia areata. Some clones in this sample may be carry-over from other donors' samples. The CDR3 region is CASSQGDSSRHF. The CDR3, as DNA: TGTGCCAGCAGCCAAGGGGACAGTTCAAGGCATTTT.